This TCR beta chain stems from a study of blood T cell repertoires in COVID-19. At the level of the study: Acute and convalescent COVID-19 samples came from the United States, Italy and Spain. Sources were T cells, B-cell-depleted T cells, or PBMCs; the material itself was cDNA or gDNA.

During active infection, Seattle patients enrolled and were then monitored through disease. Original methodology: Reference gene primer amplification in the assay estimated nucleated cell counts. Sequenced by immunoSEQ multiplex PCR; TCRdb stores in-frame clones only, minus some. V, J and clone size reflect that table, while D and trimming were determined from the DNA. The sample yields roughly 150,000 clones, around nine tenths seen once. From germline, CDR1 is KGHSH and CDR2 LQKENI. The length of the CDR3 is 13 residues. V dropped 6 bases and J dropped 7 bases, with 13 bases sitting between them. V and J are TRBV18 and TRBJ1-5, with D perhaps matching TRBD1 (6 bases). The sequencing input was peripheral blood. This TCR derives from a woman at least 80 years old with COVID-19, enrolled during active disease. CDR3 sequence reads: CASSLDRQQPQHF. The CDR3, as DNA: TGTGCCAGCTCTCTCGACAGGCAGCAGCCCCAGCATTTT.